Listed below are T cell receptor beta chains from one sample, sequenced in a study of beta chain features in type 1 diabetes. Produced via immunoSEQ multiplex PCR; TCRdb's table is partial and in-frame only. The sample holds 130,000 to 150,000 clones, around 13% seen once. Sequenced material: central memory CD4+ T cells from blood. The receptors shown here come from a man aged 18 to 29 with type 1 diabetes. Both conserved end residues are part of each CDR3. Fields, in order: CDR3 protein, J gene, V gene.

CASSEALGTGEETQYF | TRBJ2-5 | TRBV2
CASSRTGTGGPEAFF | TRBJ1-1 | TRBV4-2
CASSIQGQPNQPQHF | TRBJ1-5 | TRBV19
CASSLGLAGQETQYF | TRBJ2-5 | TRBV11-3
CAWSSREFYGYTF | TRBJ1-2 | TRBV30
CASSPSTGDVAFF | TRBJ1-1 | TRBV28
CATSRPPVETQYF | TRBJ2-5 | TRBV15
CASGTGGLQETQYF | TRBJ2-5 | TRBV28
CASVGLGTDTQYF | TRBJ2-3 | TRBV6-6
CASSPPGTGSSYEQYF | TRBJ2-7 | TRBV7-9
CASSFEGGGDSPLHF | TRBJ1-6 | TRBV7-6
CASSRGGSTDTQYF | TRBJ2-3 | TRBV7-9
CAWRLLGVGEKLFF | TRBJ1-4 | TRBV30
CASSLGSKTQYF | TRBJ2-5 | TRBV11-2
CASSLLGGDEQFF | TRBJ2-1 | TRBV4-1
CASSFGGQPQHF | TRBJ1-5 | TRBV25-1
CASSLFQLSNTEAFF | TRBJ1-1 | TRBV5-6
CASSLVSAANEQFF | TRBJ2-1 | TRBV7-2
CASSLGQGATEAFF | TRBJ1-1 | TRBV13
CASSRDGQGMLPQHF | TRBJ1-5 | TRBV6-5
CAWSVTESPLHF | TRBJ1-6 | TRBV30
CSALDEKLFF | TRBJ1-4 | TRBV20-1
CASSLSRGSYEQYF | TRBJ2-7 | TRBV7-9